This T cell receptor beta chain was profiled in a study of patients and donors after allogeneic stem cell transplantation. In its sample, this clonotype was seen a few times. TCRdb ran MiXCR on the RT-PCR reads and lists one entry per CDR3 protein. The data contain approximately 220,000 distinct CDR3 sequences, about 37% of them seen just once; the ten biggest clones take up roughly 11%. Trimming took off 5 bases at V and 4 bases at J, with 14 bases between the two ends. The CDR3 sequence is 15 residues long. The sample comprised blood, either unsorted or a sorted T cell fraction (not recorded which). V usage is TRBV12-3 or TRBV12-4 and J usage is TRBJ1-4; tentatively, D is TRBD1 (5 bases). The sequence derives from a human donor who was either an allogeneic HSCT recipient or a stem cell or donor lymphocyte infusion donor (not recorded which). It is not recorded whose cells these are; they may come from a transplant donor. In nucleotides, the CDR3 is TGTGCCAGCAGTCGCGCAGACAGTTTTAATGAAAAACTGTTTTTT. It is translated as CASSRADSFNEKLFF.